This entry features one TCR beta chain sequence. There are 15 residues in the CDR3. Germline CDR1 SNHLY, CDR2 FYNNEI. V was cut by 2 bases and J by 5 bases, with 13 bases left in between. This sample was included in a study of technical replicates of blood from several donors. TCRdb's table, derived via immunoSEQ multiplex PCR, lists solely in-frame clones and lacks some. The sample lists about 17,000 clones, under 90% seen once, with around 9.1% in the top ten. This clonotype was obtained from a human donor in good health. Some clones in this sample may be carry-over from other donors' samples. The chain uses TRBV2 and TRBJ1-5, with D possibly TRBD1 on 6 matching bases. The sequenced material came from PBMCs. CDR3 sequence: CASSEQGTGHQPQHF. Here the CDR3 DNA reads TGTGCCAGCAGTGAACAAGGAACAGGGCATCAGCCCCAGCATTTT.